This T cell receptor beta chain came from a study of T cells in localized non-small cell lung cancer. The CDR3 has 15 residues. CDR1 LNHDA and CDR2 SQIVND come from the germline V gene (reference sequence). V gave up 5 bases and J gave up 3 bases; unmatched junction bases: 7. This clone was detected only once. Clones were sequenced by immunoSEQ multiplex PCR, and TCRdb holds only the in-frame ones, with some missing. The data show tens of thousands of clones, with around 85% seen just once and approximately 15% held by the top ten. This clonotype originated in a woman aged 40 to 75 with stage II squamous cell lung carcinoma. V usage is TRBV19 and J usage is TRBJ2-3; 8 bases are shared with TRBD1. Here the sequenced sample was PBMCs, taken before any cancer treatment. CDR3 region: CASSVSGQETDTQYF. DNA for the CDR3: TGTGCCAGTAGTGTCTCGGGACAGGAAACAGATACGCAGTATTTT.